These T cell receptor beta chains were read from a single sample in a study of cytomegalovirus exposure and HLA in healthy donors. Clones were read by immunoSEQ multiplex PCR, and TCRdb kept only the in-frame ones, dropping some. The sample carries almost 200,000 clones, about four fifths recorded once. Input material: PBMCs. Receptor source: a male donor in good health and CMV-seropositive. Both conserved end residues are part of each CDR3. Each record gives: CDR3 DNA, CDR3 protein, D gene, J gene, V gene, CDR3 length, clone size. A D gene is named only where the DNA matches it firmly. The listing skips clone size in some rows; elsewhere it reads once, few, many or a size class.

DNA: TGTGCCAGCAAGTCGGGGGACACTGAAGCTTTCTTT
CDR3: CASKSGDTEAFF
D: NA
J: TRBJ1-1
V: TRBV28
length: 12
size: NA

DNA: TGCGCCAGCAGCTTAGGACTAGCGGGGGGGCCGGAGTACAATGAGCAGTTCTTC
CDR3: CASSLGLAGGPEYNEQFF
D: TRBD2
J: TRBJ2-1
V: TRBV5-1
length: 18
size: NA

DNA: TGTGCCATCAGTGAGCTGGGACTAGTGACAGATACGCAGTATTTT
CDR3: CAISELGLVTDTQYF
D: TRBD2
J: TRBJ2-3
V: TRBV10-3
length: 15
size: once

DNA: TGCGCCAGCAGCCAATTGGGACAGGGAACCGACGAGCAGTACTTC
CDR3: CASSQLGQGTDEQYF
D: TRBD1
J: TRBJ2-7
V: TRBV4-3
length: 15
size: NA

DNA: TGTGCCAGGGGGGGGCTCGGGGCGACCCAGTACTTC
CDR3: CARGGLGATQYF
D: NA
J: TRBJ2-5
V: TRBV2
length: 12
size: NA

DNA: TGTGCCAGCTCCCGGGAGTCGAGCTCCTACGAGCAGTACTTC
CDR3: CASSRESSSYEQYF
D: NA
J: TRBJ2-7
V: TRBV27
length: 14
size: few

DNA: TGTGCCAGCAGCCTCCTAGGGGGCCCCCAGGGGCAGTACTTC
CDR3: CASSLLGGPQGQYF
D: TRBD1
J: TRBJ2-7
V: TRBV7-2
length: 14
size: NA

DNA: TGCGCCAGCAGCCAAGTGGGGGGAGGACACCAGCCCCAGCATTTT
CDR3: CASSQVGGGHQPQHF
D: NA
J: TRBJ1-5
V: TRBV4-1
length: 15
size: NA

DNA: TGTGCCAGCAGTACTAGCGGGACGTCCTACAATGAGCAGTTCTTC
CDR3: CASSTSGTSYNEQFF
D: TRBD2
J: TRBJ2-1
V: TRBV6-6
length: 15
size: NA

DNA: TGTGCCAGCAGTTTACGGGCTGGAAACACCATATATTTT
CDR3: CASSLRAGNTIYF
D: NA
J: TRBJ1-3
V: TRBV28
length: 13
size: NA

DNA: TGTGCCAGCAGTTCTCCGTCCGGAACAGGAAAACTGTTTTTT
CDR3: CASSSPSGTGKLFF
D: NA
J: TRBJ1-4
V: TRBV28
length: 14
size: once

DNA: TGTGCCAGTAACCAGGGGAACAAAAACATTCAGTACTTC
CDR3: CASNQGNKNIQYF
D: NA
J: TRBJ2-4
V: TRBV19
length: 13
size: NA

DNA: TGTGCCAGCAATTCCGGGACAGGGGACTATGGCTACACCTTC
CDR3: CASNSGTGDYGYTF
D: TRBD1
J: TRBJ1-2
V: TRBV6-4
length: 14
size: NA

DNA: TGTGCCAGCAGCTACAACAGGGGTGAGCAGTTCTTC
CDR3: CASSYNRGEQFF
D: TRBD1
J: TRBJ2-1
V: TRBV7-2
length: 12
size: NA

DNA: TGTGCCAGCAGCCCCCGGGTCCTCGGGGATTCACCCCTCCACTTT
CDR3: CASSPRVLGDSPLHF
D: NA
J: TRBJ1-6
V: TRBV7-2
length: 15
size: few

DNA: TGTGCCAGCTCTAGCAATGAGCAGTTCTTC
CDR3: CASSSNEQFF
D: NA
J: TRBJ2-1
V: TRBV18
length: 10
size: NA

DNA: TGTGCCAGCAGCACAGGACAGACGATAATACTTGAAGCTTTCTTT
CDR3: CASSTGQTIILEAFF
D: NA
J: TRBJ1-1
V: TRBV7-6
length: 15
size: NA

DNA: TGTGCCAGCAGCTCGGGGTTTCTGTTGACGCTTGGCTACACCTTC
CDR3: CASSSGFLLTLGYTF
D: NA
J: TRBJ1-2
V: TRBV7-2
length: 15
size: NA

DNA: TGTGCCAGCAGCGTAGAGACATCCGATAACGAGCAGTACTTC
CDR3: CASSVETSDNEQYF
D: NA
J: TRBJ2-7
V: TRBV9
length: 14
size: NA